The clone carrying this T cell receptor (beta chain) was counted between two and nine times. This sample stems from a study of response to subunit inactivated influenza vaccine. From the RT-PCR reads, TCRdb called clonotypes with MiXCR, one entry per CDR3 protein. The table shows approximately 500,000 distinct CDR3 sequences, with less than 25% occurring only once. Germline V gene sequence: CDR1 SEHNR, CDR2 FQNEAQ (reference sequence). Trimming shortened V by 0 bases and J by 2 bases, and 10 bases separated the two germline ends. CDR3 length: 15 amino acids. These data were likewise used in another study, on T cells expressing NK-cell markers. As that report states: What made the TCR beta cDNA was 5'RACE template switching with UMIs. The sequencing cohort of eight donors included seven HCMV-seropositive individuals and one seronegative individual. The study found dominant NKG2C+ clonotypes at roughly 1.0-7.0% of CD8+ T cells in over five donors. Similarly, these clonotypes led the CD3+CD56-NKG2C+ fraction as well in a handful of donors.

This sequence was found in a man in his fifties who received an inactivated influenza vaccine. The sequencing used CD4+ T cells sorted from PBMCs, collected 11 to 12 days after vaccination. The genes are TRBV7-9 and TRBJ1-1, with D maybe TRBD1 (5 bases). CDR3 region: CASSLAGQVNTEAFF. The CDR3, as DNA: TGTGCCAGCAGCTTAGCGGGGCAGGTCAACACTGAAGCTTTCTTT.